This T cell receptor beta chain originates from a study of graft-versus-host responses after intestinal transplantation. Study context: All recipients got anti-thymocyte globulin induction, then tacrolimus and steroids for approximately 3 years. Broader study findings: Peak levels of circulating GvH clones tracked with early post-transplant HvG declines.

V lost 7 bases and J lost 1; bases outside the gene matches: 3. There are 15 residues in the CDR3. Germline V CDR1 and CDR2: MNHNS, SASEGT. The method was immunoSEQ multiplex PCR; TCRdb's version includes in-frame clones alone and lacks a portion of them. The data hold 110,000 to 150,000 clones, with around 90% observed a single time. To note about this clone: Its specificity is not known.

This clonotype originated in a human donor who received an intestinal transplant. The chain employs TRBV6-1 and TRBJ2-2; 10 nucleotides match TRBD2. Source: unstimulated CD4+ T cells sorted from spleen or lymph node cells, taken before intestinal transplant. The CDR3 region is CASKRTSGNTGELFF. CDR3 nucleotide sequence: TGTGCCAGCAAGAGGACTAGCGGGAACACCGGGGAGCTGTTTTTT.